The 3 T cell receptor beta chains in this list originate from one sample, sequenced in a study of shared clonotypes between healthy human individuals. The table came from immunoSEQ multiplex PCR; TCRdb's copy has only in-frame clones and leaves some out. The sample shows about 610,000 clones, around 96% of them seen only once. CD45RO-negative, CCR7-selected cells formed the naive CD8 fraction, which excluded terminally differentiated effector memory CD45RA+ cells. Sequenced: naive CD8+ T cells sorted from blood. The source is a woman in her twenties or thirties in good health.

This chain connects TRBV7-6 to TRBJ2-3; the D is unclear. Per germline, CDR1 SGHVS and CDR2 FNYEAQ. V gave up 1 base and J gave up 3 bases, with 14 bases separating them. This CDR3 contains 16 residues. The CDR3 nucleotides read TGTGCCAGCAGCTTAGGAGTATTGCCAGAGACAGATACGCAGTATTTT. This codes for CASSLGVLPETDTQYF. Full variable domain (missing parts from reference TRBV7-6 and TRBJ2-3): GAGVSQSPRYKVTKRGQDVALRCDPISGHVSLYWYRQALGQGPEFLTYFNYEAQQDKSGLPNDRFSAERPEGSISTLTIQRTEQRDSAMYRCASSLGVLPETDTQYFGPGTRLTVL.

About this clone itself: The sample holds other DNA sequences that translate to the same CDR3. The chain links TRBV19 to TRBJ2-7, with D maybe TRBD2 (5 bases). The CDR3 consists of 12 residues. The V end lost 5 bases, the J end lost 3 bases, and 8 bases lay between the germline ends. Germline V CDR1 and CDR2: LNHDA, SQIVND (reference sequence). CDR3 in DNA: TGTGCCAGTAGTTCCCGGGGCTACGAGCAGTACTTC. This sequence encodes CASSSRGYEQYF.

CDR3 protein: CASSYLDRTLNTEAFF. The CDR3 DNA sequence: TGTGCCAGCAGTTATCTCGACAGAACCTTGAACACTGAAGCTTTCTTT. The rearrangement uses TRBV6-6 and TRBJ1-1, with D possibly being TRBD1 (5 bases). This CDR3 has 16 residues. Germline V gene sequence: CDR1 MNHNY, CDR2 SVGAGI (reference sequence). Trimming left V 3 bases short and J 0 bases short, with 14 bases between.